This TCR beta chain was identified during a study of T cell repertoires in cytomegalovirus infection. As to this clonotype: The antigen remains unidentified.

This CDR3 comprises 15 residues. The V and J ends lost 4 bases and 2 bases respectively, with 13 bases between them. TCRdb passed the reads through MiXCR, listing each CDR3 protein once. The sample shows approximately 1,000,000 distinct CDR3 sequences, approximately 33% of them seen only once. The V and J genes are TRBV12-3 or TRBV12-4 and TRBJ2-3; no clear D gene. Sample: cultured CD8+ T cells from PBMCs, taken from culture after CMV antigen stimulation. The sequence was collected from a human donor in good health (CMV status not recorded). Some clones in this sample may be carry-over from other donors' samples. The CDR3 sequence: CASSYSAENTDTQYF. DNA of the CDR3: TGTGCCAGCAGTTATTCGGCAGAAAACACAGATACGCAGTATTTT.